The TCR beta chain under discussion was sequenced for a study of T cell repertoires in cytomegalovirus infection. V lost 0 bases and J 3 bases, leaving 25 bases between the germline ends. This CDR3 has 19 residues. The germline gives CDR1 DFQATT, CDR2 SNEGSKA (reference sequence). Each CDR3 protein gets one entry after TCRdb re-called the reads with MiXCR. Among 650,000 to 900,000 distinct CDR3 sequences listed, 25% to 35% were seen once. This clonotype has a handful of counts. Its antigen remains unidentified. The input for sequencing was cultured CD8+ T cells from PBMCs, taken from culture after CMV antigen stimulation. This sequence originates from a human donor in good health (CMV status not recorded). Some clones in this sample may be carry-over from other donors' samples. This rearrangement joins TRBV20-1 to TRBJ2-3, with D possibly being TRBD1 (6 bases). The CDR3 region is CSARDETTLRGSWTDTQYF. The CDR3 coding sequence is TGCAGTGCTAGAGATGAGACGACCCTTAGGGGGTCCTGGACAGATACGCAGTATTTT.